This T cell receptor (beta chain) was recorded in a study of blood T cell repertoires in COVID-19. Whole-study context: Material from acute and convalescent COVID-19 was sourced from the United States, Italy and Spain. Nucleic acid was either cDNA or gDNA, and it came from T cells, B-cell-depleted T cells, or PBMCs.

The CDR3 consists of 13 residues. V was pared by 6 bases and J by 7 bases, with 6 bases of the junction left unmatched. CDR1 MNHEY and CDR2 SMNVEV come from the germline V gene (reference sequence). Libraries were prepared by immunoSEQ multiplex PCR; TCRdb keeps only in-frame clonotypes and omits some of them. The table shows some 250,000 clones, with more than 70% occurring only once. The chain couples TRBV27 to TRBJ2-1; 7 positions match TRBD1. The sample was peripheral blood. This receptor was identified in a man of 80 years or more with acute or convalescent COVID-19. The CDR3 nucleotides are TGTGCCAGCAGCGAGACAGGGCGAAATGAGCAGTTCTTC. Encoded protein: CASSETGRNEQFF.